The source of this TCR beta chain is a study of T cell repertoires in cytomegalovirus infection. This clonotype was seen only once. The target antigen is unknown. Via MiXCR, TCRdb re-called the reads, giving one row per CDR3 protein. The sample lists about 920,000 distinct CDR3 sequences; roughly a third were seen once. Germline-derived CDR1 and CDR2 are MNHEY and SMNVEV (reference sequence). After removal of 2 bases from V and 7 bases from J, the junction contained 7 bases not matched to a gene. The CDR3 length is 16 residues. The sequence was obtained from a human donor in good health (CMV status not recorded). Some clones in this sample may be carry-over from other donors' samples. This chain joins TRBV27 and TRBJ1-5, with TRBD1 matching 11 bases. The sample consisted of cultured CD8+ T cells from PBMCs, taken from culture after CMV antigen stimulation. CDR3 sequence (DNA): TGTGCCAGCAGTTTAACAGGACAGGGGGCTAGCCAGCCCCAGCATTTT. Protein product: CASSLTGQGASQPQHF.